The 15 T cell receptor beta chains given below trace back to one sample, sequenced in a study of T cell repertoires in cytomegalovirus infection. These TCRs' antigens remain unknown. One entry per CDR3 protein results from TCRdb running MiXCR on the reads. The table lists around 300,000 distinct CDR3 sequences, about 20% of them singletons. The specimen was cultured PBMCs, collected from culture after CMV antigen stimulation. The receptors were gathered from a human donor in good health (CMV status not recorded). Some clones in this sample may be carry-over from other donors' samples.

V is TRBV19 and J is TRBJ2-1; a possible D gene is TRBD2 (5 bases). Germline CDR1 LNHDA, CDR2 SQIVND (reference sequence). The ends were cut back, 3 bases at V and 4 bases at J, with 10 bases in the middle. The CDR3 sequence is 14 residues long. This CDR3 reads CASSINEGYNEQFF. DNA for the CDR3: TGTGCCAGTAGTATTAATGAGGGTTACAATGAGCAGTTCTTC.

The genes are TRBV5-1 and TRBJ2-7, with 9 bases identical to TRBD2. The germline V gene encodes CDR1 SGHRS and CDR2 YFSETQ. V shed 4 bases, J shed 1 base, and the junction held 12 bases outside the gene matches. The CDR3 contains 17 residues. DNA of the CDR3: TGCGCCAGCAGCCAAACGATTAGCGGGAGTGGATCCTACGAGCAGTACTTC. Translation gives CASSQTISGSGSYEQYF.

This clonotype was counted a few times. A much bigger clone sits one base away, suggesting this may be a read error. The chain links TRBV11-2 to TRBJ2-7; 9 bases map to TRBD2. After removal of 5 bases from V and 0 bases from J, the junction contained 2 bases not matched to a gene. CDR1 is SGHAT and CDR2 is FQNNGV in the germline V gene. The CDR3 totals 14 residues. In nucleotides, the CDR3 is TGTGCCAGCAGCCGTAGCGGGAGCTCCTACGAGCAGTACTTC. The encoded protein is CASSRSGSSYEQYF.

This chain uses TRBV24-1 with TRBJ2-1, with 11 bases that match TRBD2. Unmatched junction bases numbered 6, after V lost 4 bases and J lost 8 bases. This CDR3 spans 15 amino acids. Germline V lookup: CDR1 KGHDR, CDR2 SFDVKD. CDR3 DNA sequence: TGTGCCACCAGTGACCCCGGGACTAGCGGCGATGAGCAGTTCTTC. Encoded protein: CATSDPGTSGDEQFF.

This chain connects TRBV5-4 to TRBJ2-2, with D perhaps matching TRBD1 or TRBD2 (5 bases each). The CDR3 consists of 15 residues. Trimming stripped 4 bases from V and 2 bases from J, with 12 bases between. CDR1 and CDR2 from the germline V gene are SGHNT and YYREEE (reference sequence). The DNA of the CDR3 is TGTGCCAGCAGCCCCGGGACCCACAACACCGGGGAGCTGTTTTTT. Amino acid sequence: CASSPGTHNTGELFF.

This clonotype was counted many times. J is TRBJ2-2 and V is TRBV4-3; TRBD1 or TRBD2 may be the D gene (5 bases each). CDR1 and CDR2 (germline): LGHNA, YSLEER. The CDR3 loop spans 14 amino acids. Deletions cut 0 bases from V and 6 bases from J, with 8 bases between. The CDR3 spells CASSQDRDAGELFF. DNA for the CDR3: TGCGCCAGCAGCCAAGATAGGGACGCCGGGGAGCTGTTTTTT.

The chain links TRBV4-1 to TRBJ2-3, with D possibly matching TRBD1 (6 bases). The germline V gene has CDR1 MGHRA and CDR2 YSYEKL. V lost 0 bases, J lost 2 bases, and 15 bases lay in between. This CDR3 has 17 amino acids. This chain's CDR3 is CASSQDLGQSFTDTQYF. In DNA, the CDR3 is TGCGCCAGCAGCCAAGATCTCGGACAGTCGTTCACAGATACGCAGTATTTT.

The CDR3 loop reads CASSTSAEDTQYF. CDR3 coding DNA: TGTGCCAGCAGTACTAGCGCCGAAGATACGCAGTATTTT. V is TRBV2 and J is TRBJ2-3, with 7 positions matching TRBD2. The length of the CDR3 is 13 residues. Trimming removed 5 bases from V and 5 bases from J; junction bases left unmatched: 4. Germline lookup yields CDR1 SNHLY and CDR2 FYNNEI.

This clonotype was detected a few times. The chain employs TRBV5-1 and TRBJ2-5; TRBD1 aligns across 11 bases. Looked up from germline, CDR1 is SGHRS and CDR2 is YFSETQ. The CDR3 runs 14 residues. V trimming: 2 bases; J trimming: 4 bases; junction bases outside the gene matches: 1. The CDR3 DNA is TGCGCCAGCAGCTTCGGGACAGGGGGAGAGACCCAGTACTTC. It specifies CASSFGTGGETQYF.

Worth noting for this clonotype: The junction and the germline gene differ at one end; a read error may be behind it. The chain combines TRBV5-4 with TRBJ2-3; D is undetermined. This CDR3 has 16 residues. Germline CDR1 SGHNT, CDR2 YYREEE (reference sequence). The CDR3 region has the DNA TGTGCCAGCAGTTTGGATGAGACTGTCGCCACAGATACGCAGTATTTT. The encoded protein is CASSLDETVATDTQYF.

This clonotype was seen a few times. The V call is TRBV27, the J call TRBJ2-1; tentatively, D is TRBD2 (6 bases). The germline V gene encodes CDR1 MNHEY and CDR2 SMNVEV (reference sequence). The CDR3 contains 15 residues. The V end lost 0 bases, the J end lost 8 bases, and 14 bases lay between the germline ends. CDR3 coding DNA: TGTGCCAGCAGTTTATCCCGACTAGTTTGGGATGAGCAGTTCTTC. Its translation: CASSLSRLVWDEQFF.

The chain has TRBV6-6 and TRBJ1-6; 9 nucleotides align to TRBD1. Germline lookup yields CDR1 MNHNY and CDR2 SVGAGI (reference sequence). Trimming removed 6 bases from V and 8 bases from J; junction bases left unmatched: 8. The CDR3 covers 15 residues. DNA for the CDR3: TGTGCCAGCAGGAGGGACAGGGCAAGGGATTCACCCCTCCACTTT. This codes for CASRRDRARDSPLHF.

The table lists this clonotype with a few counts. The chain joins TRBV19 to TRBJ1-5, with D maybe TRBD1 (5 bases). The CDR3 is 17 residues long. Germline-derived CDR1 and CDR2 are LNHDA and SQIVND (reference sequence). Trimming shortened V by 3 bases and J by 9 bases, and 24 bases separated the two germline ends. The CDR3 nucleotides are TGTGCCAGTAGTATTGGCAGGGACCGACGGGGATCTTCGCCCCAGCATTTT. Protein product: CASSIGRDRRGSSPQHF. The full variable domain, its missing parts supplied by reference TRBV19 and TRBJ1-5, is DGGITQSPKYLFRKEGQNVTLSCEQNLNHDAMYWYRQDPGQGLRLIYYSQIVNDFQKGDIAEGYSVSREKKESFPLTVTSAQKNPTAFYLCASSIGRDRRGSSPQHFGDGTRLSIL.

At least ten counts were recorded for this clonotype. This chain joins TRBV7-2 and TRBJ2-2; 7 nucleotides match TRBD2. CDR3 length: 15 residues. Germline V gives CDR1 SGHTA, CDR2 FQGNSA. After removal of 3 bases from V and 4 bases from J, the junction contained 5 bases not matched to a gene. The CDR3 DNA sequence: TGTGCCAGCAGCTTGGGGGGGGGAACCACCGGGGAGCTGTTTTTT. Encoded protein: CASSLGGGTTGELFF.

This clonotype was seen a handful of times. The DNA for the CDR3 is TGTGCCAGCAGCGTACGGCCAGGGGGATGGGAGACCCAGTACTTC. Amino acid sequence: CASSVRPGGWETQYF. The chain recombines TRBV9 with TRBJ2-5; 7 nucleotides align to TRBD1. With V trimmed by 1 base and J by 5 bases, 8 bases remained unmatched. Germline loops: CDR1 SGDLS, CDR2 YYNGEE. This CDR3 comprises 15 residues.